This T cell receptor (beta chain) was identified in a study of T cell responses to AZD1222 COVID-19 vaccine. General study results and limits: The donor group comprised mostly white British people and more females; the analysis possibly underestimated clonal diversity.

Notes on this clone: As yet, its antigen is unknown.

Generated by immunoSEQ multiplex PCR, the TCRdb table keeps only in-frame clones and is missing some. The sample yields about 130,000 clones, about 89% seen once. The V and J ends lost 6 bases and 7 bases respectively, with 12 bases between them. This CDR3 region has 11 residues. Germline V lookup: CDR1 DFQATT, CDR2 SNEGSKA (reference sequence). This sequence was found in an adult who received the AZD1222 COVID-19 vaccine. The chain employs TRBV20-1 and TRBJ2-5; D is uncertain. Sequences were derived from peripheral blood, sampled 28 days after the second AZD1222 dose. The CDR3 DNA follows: TGCAGTGCCCTTCCTGGTGGGACCCAGTACTTC. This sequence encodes CSALPGGTQYF.